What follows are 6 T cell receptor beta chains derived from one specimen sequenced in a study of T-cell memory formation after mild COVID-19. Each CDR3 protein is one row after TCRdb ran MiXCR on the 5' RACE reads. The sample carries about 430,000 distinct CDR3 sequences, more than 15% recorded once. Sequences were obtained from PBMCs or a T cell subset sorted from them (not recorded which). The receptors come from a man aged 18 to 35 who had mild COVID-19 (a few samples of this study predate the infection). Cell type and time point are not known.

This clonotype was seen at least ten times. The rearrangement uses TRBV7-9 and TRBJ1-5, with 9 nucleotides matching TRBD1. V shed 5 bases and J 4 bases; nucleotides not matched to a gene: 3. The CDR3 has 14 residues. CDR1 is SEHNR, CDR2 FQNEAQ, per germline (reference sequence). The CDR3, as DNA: TGTGCCAGCAGCGCAGGGACAGGGAATCAGCCCCAGCATTTT. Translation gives CASSAGTGNQPQHF.

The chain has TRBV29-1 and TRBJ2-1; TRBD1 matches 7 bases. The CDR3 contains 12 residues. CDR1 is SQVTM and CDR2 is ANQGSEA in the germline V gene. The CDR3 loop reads CSGVTGINEQFF. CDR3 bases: TGCAGTGGTGTGACAGGGATAAATGAGCAGTTCTTC.

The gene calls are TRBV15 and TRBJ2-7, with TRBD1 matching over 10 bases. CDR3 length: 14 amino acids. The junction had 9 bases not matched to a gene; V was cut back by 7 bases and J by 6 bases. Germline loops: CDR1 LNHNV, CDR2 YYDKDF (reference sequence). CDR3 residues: CATKRHGTGVEQYF. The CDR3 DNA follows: TGTGCCACCAAACGACACGGGACAGGGGTCGAGCAGTACTTC.

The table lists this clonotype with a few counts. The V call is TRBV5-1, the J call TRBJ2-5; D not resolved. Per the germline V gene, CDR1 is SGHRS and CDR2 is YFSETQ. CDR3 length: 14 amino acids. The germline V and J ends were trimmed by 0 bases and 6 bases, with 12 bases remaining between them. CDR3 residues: CASSLALDLKTQYF. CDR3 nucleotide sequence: TGCGCCAGCAGCTTGGCCTTGGACCTCAAGACCCAGTACTTC.

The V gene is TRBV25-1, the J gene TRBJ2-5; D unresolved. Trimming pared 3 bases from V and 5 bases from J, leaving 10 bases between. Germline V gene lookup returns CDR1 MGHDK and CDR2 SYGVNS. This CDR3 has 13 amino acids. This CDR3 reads CASSEVALETQYF. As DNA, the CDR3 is TGTGCCAGCAGTGAGGTGGCTCTGGAGACCCAGTACTTC.

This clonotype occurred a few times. The CDR3 sequence: CASSQWTATEETQYF. The CDR3 bases are TGCGCCAGCAGCCAGTGGACCGCAACCGAAGAGACCCAGTACTTC. The chain uses TRBV5-1 and TRBJ2-5; D uncertain. Germline V lookup: CDR1 SGHRS, CDR2 YFSETQ. The CDR3 runs to 15 residues. With 4 bases removed from V and 3 bases from J, the gap between germline ends came to 16 bases.